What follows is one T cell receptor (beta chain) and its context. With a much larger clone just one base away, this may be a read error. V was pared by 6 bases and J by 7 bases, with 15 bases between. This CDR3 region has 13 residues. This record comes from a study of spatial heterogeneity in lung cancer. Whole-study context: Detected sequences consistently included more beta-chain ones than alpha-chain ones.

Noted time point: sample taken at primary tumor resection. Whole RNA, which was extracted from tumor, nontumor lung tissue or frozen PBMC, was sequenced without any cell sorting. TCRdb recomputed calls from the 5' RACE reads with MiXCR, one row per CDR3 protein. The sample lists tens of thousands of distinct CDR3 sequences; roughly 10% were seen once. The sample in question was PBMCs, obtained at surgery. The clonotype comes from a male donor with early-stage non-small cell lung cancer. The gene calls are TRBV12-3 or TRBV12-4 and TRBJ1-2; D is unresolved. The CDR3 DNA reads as TGTGCCAGCAGGGGTGCTTCAGCTCGTGGCTACACCTTC. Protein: CASRGASARGYTF.